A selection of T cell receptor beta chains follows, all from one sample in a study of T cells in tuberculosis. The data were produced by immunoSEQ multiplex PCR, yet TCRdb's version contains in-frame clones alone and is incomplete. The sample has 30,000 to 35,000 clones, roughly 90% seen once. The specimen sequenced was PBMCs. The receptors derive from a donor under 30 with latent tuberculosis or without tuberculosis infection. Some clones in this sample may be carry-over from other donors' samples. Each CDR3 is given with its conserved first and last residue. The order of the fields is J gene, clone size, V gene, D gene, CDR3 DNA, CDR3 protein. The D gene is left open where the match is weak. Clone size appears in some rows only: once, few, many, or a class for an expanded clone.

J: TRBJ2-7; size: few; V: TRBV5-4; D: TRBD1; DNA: TGTGCCAGCAGCTTGGAGATGGGACAGGGGGCCGTCTACGAGCAGTACTTC; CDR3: CASSLEMGQGAVYEQYF
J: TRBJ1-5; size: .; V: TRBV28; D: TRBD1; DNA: TGTGCCAGCAGTTCCTACGGACAGGGGTCAGATCAGCCCCAGCATTTT; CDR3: CASSSYGQGSDQPQHF
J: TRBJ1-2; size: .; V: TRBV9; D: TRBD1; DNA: TGTGCCAGCAGCAATAAACTCTATCAAAAGACCGGACCGGGACAGGAACCTCCCTATGGCTACACCTTC; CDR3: CASSNKLYQKTGPGQEPPYGYTF
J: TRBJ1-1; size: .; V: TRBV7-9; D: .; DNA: TGTGCCAGCAGCTTAGGTCAACAAACGATTGAAGCTTTCTTT; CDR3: CASSLGQQTIEAFF
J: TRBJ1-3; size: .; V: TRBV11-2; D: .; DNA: TGTGCCAGCAGCTTAAGGCGGGGAATGGATGGAAACACCATATATTTT; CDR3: CASSLRRGMDGNTIYF
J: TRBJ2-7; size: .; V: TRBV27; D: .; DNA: TGTGCCAGCAGTTTTAGAGCGCTAGCCTACGAGCAGTACTTC; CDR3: CASSFRALAYEQYF
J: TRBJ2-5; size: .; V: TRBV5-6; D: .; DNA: TGTGCCAGCAGCTTGTCTGGCGGTCAAGAGACCCAGTACTTC; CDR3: CASSLSGGQETQYF
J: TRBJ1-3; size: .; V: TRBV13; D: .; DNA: TGTGCCAGCGGGGAGGAGGTGGCTGGAAACACCATATATTTT; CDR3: CASGEEVAGNTIYF
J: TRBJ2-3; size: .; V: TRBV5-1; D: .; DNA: TGCGCCAGCAGCTTGGCCGCTCCCTGGGGGGAAAGCACAGATACGCAGTATTTT; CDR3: CASSLAAPWGESTDTQYF
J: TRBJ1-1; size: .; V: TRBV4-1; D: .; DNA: TGCGCCAGCAGCCCTCAGCCCGGGGGTCTGAACACTGAAGCTTTCTTT; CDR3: CASSPQPGGLNTEAFF
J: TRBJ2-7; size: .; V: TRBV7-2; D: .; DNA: TGTGCCAGCAGCTTATGGGGCGACGAGCAGTACTTC; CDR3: CASSLWGDEQYF
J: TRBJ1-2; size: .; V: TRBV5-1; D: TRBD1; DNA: TGCGCCAGCAGTTATGGACAGGGGGCCTATGGCTACACCTTC; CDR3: CASSYGQGAYGYTF
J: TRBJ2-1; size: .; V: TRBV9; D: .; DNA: TGTGCCAGCAGCGTAGCTTCCAGCGGCAACAATGAGCAGTTCTTC; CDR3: CASSVASSGNNEQFF
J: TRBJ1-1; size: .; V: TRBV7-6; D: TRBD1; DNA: TGTGCCAGCAGCAACCAACAGGGGGCGAACACTGAAGCTTTCTTT; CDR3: CASSNQQGANTEAFF
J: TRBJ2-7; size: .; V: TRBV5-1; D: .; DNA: TGCGCCAGCAGCTCGAGGGGAGGACAGGCGAACTACGAGCAGTACTTC; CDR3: CASSSRGGQANYEQYF
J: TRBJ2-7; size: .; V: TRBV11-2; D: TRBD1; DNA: TGTGCCAGCAGCTTAGCGGGACAGGGAACCTACGAGCAGTACTTC; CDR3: CASSLAGQGTYEQYF
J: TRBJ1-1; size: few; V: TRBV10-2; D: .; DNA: TGCGCCAGCAGCCACAGCACTGAAGCTTTCTTT; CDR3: CASSHSTEAFF
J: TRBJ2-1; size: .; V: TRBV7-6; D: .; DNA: TGTGCCAGCAGCTTGCCGGGAGCTGGTTCCTACAATGAGCAGTTCTTC; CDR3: CASSLPGAGSYNEQFF
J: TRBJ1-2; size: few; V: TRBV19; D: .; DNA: TGTGCCAGTAGTAGTCAGGGCCCCTTCGGCTACACCTTC; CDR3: CASSSQGPFGYTF
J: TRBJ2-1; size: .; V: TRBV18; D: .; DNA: TGTGCCAGCTCACCACCAGGGGGTGGAGCGAATGAGCAGTTCTTC; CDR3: CASSPPGGGANEQFF
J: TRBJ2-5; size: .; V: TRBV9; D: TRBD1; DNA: TGTGCCAGCAGCGCCGGGACAGCCTGGGAGACCCAGTACTTC; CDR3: CASSAGTAWETQYF
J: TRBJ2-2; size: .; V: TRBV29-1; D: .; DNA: TGCAGCGTTCGGTCGACCGGGGAGCTGTTTTTT; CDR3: CSVRSTGELFF
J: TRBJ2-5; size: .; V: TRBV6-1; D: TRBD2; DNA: TGTGCCAGCAGCGGACTAGCGGGGGGGCAAGAGACCCAGTACTTC; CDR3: CASSGLAGGQETQYF
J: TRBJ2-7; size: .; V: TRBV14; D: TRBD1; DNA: TGTGCCAGCAGCCACGGACAGGGCGTCCACGAGCAGTACTTC; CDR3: CASSHGQGVHEQYF
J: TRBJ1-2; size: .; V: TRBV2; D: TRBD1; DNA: TGTGCCAGCAAGTCGGGACAGGCAACCTATGGCTACACCTTC; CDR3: CASKSGQATYGYTF
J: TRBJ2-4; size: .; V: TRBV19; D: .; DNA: TGTGCCAGTAATGTGGGCAACGACAAAAACATTCAGTACTTC; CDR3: CASNVGNDKNIQYF
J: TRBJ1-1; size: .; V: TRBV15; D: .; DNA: TGTGCCACCAGCAGAGATTCGGGATACACTGAAGCTTTCTTT; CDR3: CATSRDSGYTEAFF
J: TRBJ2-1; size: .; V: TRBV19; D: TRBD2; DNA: TGTGCCAGTAGTAGCGCACTAGCGGAAGGAAATGAGCAGTTCTTC; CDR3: CASSSALAEGNEQFF
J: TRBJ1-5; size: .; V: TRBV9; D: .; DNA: TGTGCCAGCAGCGTAGGAGGGTTCAATCAGCCCCAGCATTTT; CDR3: CASSVGGFNQPQHF
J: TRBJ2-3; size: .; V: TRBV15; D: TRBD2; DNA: TGTGCCACCAGCAGAGGCGGGACTAGCGGGAGAGAGAGCACAGATACGCAGTATTTT; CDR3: CATSRGGTSGRESTDTQYF
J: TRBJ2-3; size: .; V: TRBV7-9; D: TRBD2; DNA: TGTGCCAGCAGCTTCGGGACTAGCGGTGATAGCACAGATACGCAGTATTTT; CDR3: CASSFGTSGDSTDTQYF
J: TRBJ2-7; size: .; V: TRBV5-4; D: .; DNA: TGTGCCAGCAGCTTCGGGACTCAATACGAGCAGTACTTC; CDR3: CASSFGTQYEQYF
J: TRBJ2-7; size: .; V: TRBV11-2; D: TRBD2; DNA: TGTGCCAGCAGCTTGCGGACTAGCGGGAGTATTAGCTCCTACGAGCAGTACTTC; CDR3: CASSLRTSGSISSYEQYF
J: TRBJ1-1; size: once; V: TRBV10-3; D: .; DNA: TGTGCCATCAGTGAAGGACAGGAAGCTTTCTTT; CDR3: CAISEGQEAFF
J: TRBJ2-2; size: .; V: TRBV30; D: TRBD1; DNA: TGTGCCTGGGGACAGGGCCGCACCGGGGAGCTGTTTTTT; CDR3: CAWGQGRTGELFF
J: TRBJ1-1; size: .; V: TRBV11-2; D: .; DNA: TGTGCCAGCAGCTCCATGAACACTGAAGCTTTCTTT; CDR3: CASSSMNTEAFF
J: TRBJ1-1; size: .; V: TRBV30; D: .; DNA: TGTGCCTGGGAGCGGTGGAACACTGAAGCTTTCTTT; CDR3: CAWERWNTEAFF
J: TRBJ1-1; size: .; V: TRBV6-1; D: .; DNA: TGTGCCAGCAGTGAAGGGGGAGGGTTTGAAGCTTTCTTT; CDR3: CASSEGGGFEAFF
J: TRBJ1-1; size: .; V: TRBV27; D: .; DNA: TGTGCCAGCAGTTTAAAACAGGGCGGTTTTGAAGCTTTCTTT; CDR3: CASSLKQGGFEAFF
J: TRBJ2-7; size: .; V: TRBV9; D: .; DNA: TGTGCCAGCAGCGTAGATTCGGGGGAGCAGTACTTC; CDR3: CASSVDSGEQYF
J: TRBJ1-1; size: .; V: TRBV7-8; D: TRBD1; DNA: TGTGCCAGCAGCTCCCCCTACGGGACAGGGGAAGCTTTCTTT; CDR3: CASSSPYGTGEAFF
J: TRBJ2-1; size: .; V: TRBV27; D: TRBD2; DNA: TGTGCCAGCGGCTTATCTAGCGGGAGCTACAATGAGCAGTTCTTC; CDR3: CASGLSSGSYNEQFF
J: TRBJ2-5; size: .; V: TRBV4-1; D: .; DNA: TGCGCCAGCAGCCAACCCACCGGACCCTCGGAGGGGACCCAGTACTTC; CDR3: CASSQPTGPSEGTQYF
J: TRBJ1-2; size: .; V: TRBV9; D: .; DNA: TGTGCCAGCAGCCGAACTTCTACAGGGTCCTATGGCTACACCTTC; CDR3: CASSRTSTGSYGYTF
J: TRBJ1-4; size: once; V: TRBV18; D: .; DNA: TGTGCCAGCTCACCATTGGGGGGAACTAATGAAAAACTGTTTTTT; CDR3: CASSPLGGTNEKLFF
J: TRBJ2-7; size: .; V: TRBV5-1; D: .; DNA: TGCGCCAGCAGCTTGCAGGACAGACCCTACGAGCAGTACTTC; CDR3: CASSLQDRPYEQYF
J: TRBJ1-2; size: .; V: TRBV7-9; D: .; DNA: TGTGCCAGCAGCTTTACTCAGGTGGATGGCTACACCTTC; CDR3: CASSFTQVDGYTF
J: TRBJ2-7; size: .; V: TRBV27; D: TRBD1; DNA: TGTGCCAGCAGTTTTAAGGGGGCATCGGGCGAGCAGTACTTC; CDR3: CASSFKGASGEQYF
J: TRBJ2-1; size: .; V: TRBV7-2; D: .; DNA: TGTGCCAGCAGCTTGAGCGGTCTCAATGAGCAGTTCTTC; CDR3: CASSLSGLNEQFF
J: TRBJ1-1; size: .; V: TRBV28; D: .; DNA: TGTGCCAGCAGTCCCTCCCGGTGGGGGCTGAACACTGAAGCTTTCTTT; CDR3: CASSPSRWGLNTEAFF
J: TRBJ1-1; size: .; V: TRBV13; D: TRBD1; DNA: TGTGCCAGCAGCTTAAGGGGACAGGGCCTCACGATGAACACTGAAGCTTTCTTT; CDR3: CASSLRGQGLTMNTEAFF
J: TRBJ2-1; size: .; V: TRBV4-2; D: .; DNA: TGTGCCAGCAGCCCCACGACTGGCACTTTTAATGAGCAGTTCTTC; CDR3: CASSPTTGTFNEQFF
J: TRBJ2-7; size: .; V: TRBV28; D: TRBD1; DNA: TGTGCCAGCAGTAGGGGGCATTTATCCTACGAGCAGTACTTC; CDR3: CASSRGHLSYEQYF